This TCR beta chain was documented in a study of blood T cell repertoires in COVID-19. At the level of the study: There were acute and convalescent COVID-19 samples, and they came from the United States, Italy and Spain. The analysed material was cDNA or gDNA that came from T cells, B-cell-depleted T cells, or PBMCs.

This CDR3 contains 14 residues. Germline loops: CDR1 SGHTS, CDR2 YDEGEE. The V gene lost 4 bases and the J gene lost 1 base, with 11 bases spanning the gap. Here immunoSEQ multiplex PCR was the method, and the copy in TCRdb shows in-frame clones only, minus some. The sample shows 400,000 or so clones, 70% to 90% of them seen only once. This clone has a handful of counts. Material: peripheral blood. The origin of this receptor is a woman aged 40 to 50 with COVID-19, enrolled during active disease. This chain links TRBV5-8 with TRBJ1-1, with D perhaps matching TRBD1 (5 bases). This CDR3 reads CASSRRVPNTEAFF. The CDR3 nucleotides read TGTGCCAGCAGCCGCAGGGTTCCGAACACTGAAGCTTTCTTT.